This T cell receptor (beta chain) derives from a study of PD-1 blockade in classical Hodgkin lymphoma. On the study more broadly: The patients were dosed with nivolumab 3 mg/kg, infused intravenously every 2 weeks. General study points: Patients newly diagnosed and complete responders had comparable baseline diversity.

The CDR3 runs 14 residues. Trimming took off 0 bases at V and 8 bases at J, with 14 bases between the two ends. Germline V CDR1 and CDR2: SGHKS, YYEKEE (reference sequence). TCRdb's table, derived via immunoSEQ multiplex PCR, lists solely in-frame clones and lacks some. The table has about 92,000 clones, 83% seen once. Time point reported: cycle 4 day 1 (C4D1), after six to seven weeks of nivolumab. Every patient was affected by relapse after autologous stem cell transplantation, while exposure to brentuximab vedotin was not uniform. As regards this clone: Its antigen is undetermined.

The sequence came from a human donor with classical Hodgkin lymphoma. The material sequenced was peripheral blood mononuclear cells (PBMCs), taken before the fourth cycle of nivolumab. The rearrangement uses TRBV5-5 and TRBJ1-2; D gene uncertain. The chain's CDR3 is CASSLAPGGGGYTF. As DNA, the CDR3 is TGTGCCAGCAGCTTGGCCCCCGGCGGCGGGGGCTACACCTTC.